The entry that follows covers one T cell receptor beta chain sequence. The CDR3 sequence is 15 residues long. Germline assignment: CDR1 DFQATT and CDR2 SNEGSKA (reference sequence). The junction had 10 bases not matched to a gene; V was cut back by 0 bases and J by 8 bases. The data originate from a study of CD8 T cells in Susac syndrome. cDNA came from 0.5 to 1 ug RNA primed by random hexamers. TCRdb reprocessed the immunoSEQ multiplex PCR reads with MiXCR, giving one entry per CDR3 protein. The sample has some 400,000 distinct CDR3 sequences; more than 80% are singletons. Sequencing was performed on CD8+ T cells from PBMCs. The chain couples TRBV20-1 to TRBJ1-2, with 9 bases aligning to TRBD1. This TCR was recovered from a human donor with multiple sclerosis. The CDR3 sequence: CSARDYRGRITGYTF. The CDR3 nucleotides are TGCAGTGCTAGAGATTACAGGGGGCGAATCACCGGCTACACCTTC.